What follows is one TCR beta chain and its context. The data originate from a study of T cell changes during pregnancy in multiple sclerosis. V lost 4 bases and J lost 3, with 11 bases in between. Looked up from germline, CDR1 is SGHDT and CDR2 is YYEEEE. CDR3 length: 14 amino acids. Measured with immunoSEQ multiplex PCR; TCRdb has only the in-frame clones, and not every one. Here the sample spans around 96,000 clones, 94% being singletons. The receptor comes from a female donor with multiple sclerosis, enrolled in a pregnancy study. The chain uses TRBV5-6 and TRBJ2-1; possible D gene TRBD1, 5 bases. This sample comprised peripheral blood, obtained in the third trimester of pregnancy. The CDR3 spells CASSGGAIYNEQFF. As DNA, the CDR3 is TGTGCCAGCAGCGGTGGGGCGATCTACAATGAGCAGTTCTTC.